This T cell receptor (beta chain) was recovered during a study of radiotherapy plus CTLA-4 blockade in lung cancer (dated by TCRdb to about 2018). About the investigation overall: Among the enrolled patients, around 19% had an objective response, and about 30% reached disease control. Overall study results and their limits: The strongest predictors of response were reported to be early dynamic shifts in blood T cell clones along with a rise in serum interferon-beta following radiation. TCR clones derived from tumors expanded in peripheral blood after treatment with radiotherapy and ipilimumab.

CDR1 MDHEN and CDR2 SYDVKM were looked up in the germline V gene. Inclusive of the bounding cysteine and phenylalanine, the CDR3 is 12 residues long. Solely the CDR3 DNA is kept, with 36 bases framed from the first base. Preparation of the library involved the immunoSEQ multiplex PCR assay. In TCRdb, the immuneACCESS table is reduced to in-frame sequences with V and J assigned. These tables do not hold every clone; where another copy was compared, an unresolved V gene accounts for under half, and the others remain unexplained. A total of about 76,000 clones appear in this sample, approximately 80% of them only once. Clones ranked in the top ten supply about 0.79% of the sample. In this study, focal radiation therapy paired with CTLA-4 blockade (ipilimumab) was tested in patients who had chemo-refractory metastatic non-small-cell lung cancer. Concerning this clone itself: The antigen this receptor binds is unknown. No clone much larger than this one lies a single base away; base qualities are absent.

This TCR was recovered from a human donor with non-small cell lung cancer who had stable disease on radiotherapy plus ipilimumab. Recombination joined TRBV28 with TRBJ1-1, with TRBD1 perhaps the D gene, on 6 matching bases. The sequencing used peripheral blood, collected from a patient treated with radiotherapy plus ipilimumab. Here is the DNA: TGTCAAACCCACAGGGTAGGCACTGAAGCTTTCTTT. The resulting protein is CQTHRVGTEAFF. The full variable domain, with segments outside the CDR3 supplied by the reference TRBV28 and TRBJ1-1 proteins, appears as DVKVTQSSRYLVKRTGEKVFLECVQDMDHENMFWYRQDPGLGLRLIYFSYDVKMKEKGDIPEGYSVSREKKERFSLILESASTNQTSMYLCQTHRVGTEAFFGQGTRLTVV.